The source of this T cell receptor beta chain is a study of T-cell reconstitution after alpha-beta-depleted transplantation in children listed by TCRdb under 2016. Regarding the study in general: The study quantitatively tracked T-cell immune reconstitution after TCRalphabeta/CD19-depleted allogeneic hematopoietic cell transplantation in children using TCR repertoire profiling.

Interpreted using the paper, the treatment or condition label stands for: allogeneic hematopoietic cell transplantation with graft depleted of TCRalphabeta T cells and CD19 B cells. The transplant recipients were children given TCRalphabeta/CD19-depleted allogeneic hematopoietic cell grafts. The protocol used for the library was PCR. TCRdb names Illumina HiSeq 2500 as the instrument used. To normalize quantification of the TCRbeta repertoire, the TCR libraries were built with molecular barcoding that relied on unique molecular identifiers. Clones were called with MiXCR by TCRdb after fastp trimmed the public reads at Q25, and only in-frame beta chains were retained. Each entry merges the rows of one CDR3 protein and shows their most common DNA and genes. The sample table holds approximately 520,000 distinct CDR3 sequences, of which roughly 11% were seen once. The ten largest clones capture 11% to 15% of the sample.

This clonotype turned up a few times. What this receptor recognizes is not known. The sample holds no much larger clone one base away, and base qualities are not on file. The investigation overall reported the following: In some patients, the high TCRbeta diversity seen at day 60 was put down to recipient T cells and intrathymic progenitors that had survived conditioning. Over subsequent months, a decline in hyperexpanded clone frequencies was noted, and after one year, T-cell counts and TCRbeta diversity were mostly ascribed to newly produced T cells. About two months after transplant, the apparently early recovery of alphabetaT-cell counts reportedly depended on just several hundred clones that had expanded rapidly and came from non-depleted graft cells.

Taken from the germline V gene, the CDR1 and CDR2 loops are SGDLS and YYNGEE. The CDR3 holds 14 amino acids from the cysteine to the phenylalanine. The kept DNA is CDR3 alone, 42 bases in frame from the first base. Trimming removed 3 bases from V and 8 bases from J, leaving 15 bases between the germline ends. The TCR comes from a female patient under 10 years old who had a stem cell transplant for aplastic anemia, so the T cells may come from the graft donor. This sample comprised PBMCs, mostly from graft donor cells, obtained 180 days after TCRalphabeta/CD19-depleted stem cell transplant. The chain couples TRBV9 to TRBJ2-1; no D gene is confidently identified. The CDR3 in this case is CASSAAPGSHEQFF. In nucleotide form, the sequence is TGTGCCAGCAGCGCCGCCCCCGGATCGCATGAGCAGTTCTTC.